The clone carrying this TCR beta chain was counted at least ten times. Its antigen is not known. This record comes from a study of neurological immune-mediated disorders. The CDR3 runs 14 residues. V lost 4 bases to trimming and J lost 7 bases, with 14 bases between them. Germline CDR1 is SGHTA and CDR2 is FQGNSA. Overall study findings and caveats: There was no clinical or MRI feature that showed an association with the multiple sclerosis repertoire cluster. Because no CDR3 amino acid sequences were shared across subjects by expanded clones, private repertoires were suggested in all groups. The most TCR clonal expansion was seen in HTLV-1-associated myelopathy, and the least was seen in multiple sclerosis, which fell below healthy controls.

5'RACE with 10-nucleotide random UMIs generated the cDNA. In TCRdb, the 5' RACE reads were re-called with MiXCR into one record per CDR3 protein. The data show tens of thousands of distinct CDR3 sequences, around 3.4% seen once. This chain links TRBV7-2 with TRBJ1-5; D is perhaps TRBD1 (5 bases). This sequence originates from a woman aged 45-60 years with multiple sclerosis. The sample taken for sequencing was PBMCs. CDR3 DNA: TGTGCCAGCAGCTCAGGAGGGGTTGGGCAGCCCCAGCATTTT. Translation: CASSSGGVGQPQHF.